One sample yielded the 6 T cell receptor beta chains listed below, sequenced in a study of blood T cells in healthy people across ages. A second PCR, run for roughly 7 to 12 cycles, used a sample-barcoded 5' primer plus a J-beta primer mix. TCRdb independently ran MiXCR on the 5' RACE reads; one entry per CDR3 protein. The sample lists about 800,000 distinct CDR3 sequences, 20% to 25% occurring once. The sample also formed part of further work on T cells of mothers and their children.

Sequencing was performed on blood. The receptors were sampled from a boy between 10 and 17 years old in good health.

There are a few counts of this clonotype. The V call is TRBV19, the J call TRBJ1-4; D gene uncertain. The CDR3 contains 13 residues. Between the trimmed V and J ends, which lost 6 bases and 1 base, there was a span of 6 bases. Germline V gives CDR1 LNHDA, CDR2 SQIVND (reference sequence). This CDR3 is CASRDGTNEKLFF. CDR3 bases: TGTGCCAGTAGGGATGGAACTAATGAAAAACTGTTTTTT.

This clonotype was observed a handful of times. The chain carries TRBV6-6 and TRBJ2-5; 7 bases agree with TRBD1. The end of the DNA is better explained by TRBJ2-7, so the J call may be wrong. From germline, CDR1 is MNHNY and CDR2 SVGAGI (reference sequence). The CDR3 extends over 15 amino acids. The CDR3 region is CASSYSPGQKYEQYF. DNA of the CDR3: TGTGCCAGCAGTTATAGCCCGGGACAGAAATACGAGCAGTACTTC.

This clonotype was counted once. The rearrangement joins TRBV27 to TRBJ2-7, with D possibly matching TRBD2 (6 bases). The V gene's germline CDR1 is MNHEY and CDR2 SMNVEV (reference sequence). V lost 7 bases, J lost 0 bases, and 19 bases lay in between. The CDR3 is 16 residues long. In DNA form, the CDR3 reads TGTGCCAGCAAGGAACAGACTAGTGGAGGCTCCTACGAGCAGTACTTC. Protein product: CASKEQTSGGSYEQYF.

This clonotype has only a few counts. CDR3 bases: TGCAGCGTTGTCAGGGGAGGCACAGATACGCAGTATTTT. Translation gives CSVVRGGTDTQYF. This chain connects TRBV29-1 to TRBJ2-3; tentatively, D is TRBD1 (6 bases). Germline V gives CDR1 SQVTM, CDR2 ANQGSEA. CDR3 length: 13 residues. Trimming shortened V by 4 bases and J by 1 base, and 9 bases separated the two germline ends.

This clonotype came up a few times. This chain links TRBV6-2 or TRBV6-3 with TRBJ2-1, with D possibly being TRBD1 or TRBD2 (5 bases each). Trimming left V 5 bases short and J 10 bases short, with 12 bases between. Per germline, CDR1 MNHEY and CDR2 SVGEGT. The CDR3 sequence is 12 residues long. CDR3 sequence (DNA): TGTGCCAGCAGTCTCCAGGGAGCCGAGCAGTTCTTC. Amino acids: CASSLQGAEQFF.

CDR3 DNA: TGTGCCAGCAGTTTAGGGCCAGGGGGAGACTATGGCTACACCTTC. It translates to CASSLGPGGDYGYTF. This chain uses TRBV28 with TRBJ1-2; 7 nucleotides align to TRBD1. The CDR3 runs to 15 residues. Germline V gene data show CDR1 as MDHEN and CDR2 as SYDVKM. V gave up 2 bases and J gave up 3 bases; unmatched junction bases: 6.